Listed below are T cell receptor beta chains from one sample, sequenced in a study of metastatic and nonmetastatic thyroid tumors. TCRdb re-called the PCR reads with MiXCR. The table records about 48,000 clones, 22% of them present only once. What was sequenced was blood. These receptors originate from a male donor with papillary thyroid cancer or a benign thyroid nodule (not recorded which). Some clones in this sample may be carry-over from other donors' samples. Both conserved end residues are part of each CDR3. Each record gives: clone size, J gene, D gene, V gene, CDR3 DNA, CDR3 protein. D genes are given only for firm matches. Clone size is not always given. Where it is, it says once, few, many or a class for expanded clones.

abundance: .
j_gene: TRBJ1-1
d_gene: TRBD1
v_gene: TRBV28
CDR3nt: TGTGCCAGCAGTGCAATACAGGGGAAAGCTGAAGCTTTCTTT
CDR3aa: CASSAIQGKAEAFF

abundance: many
j_gene: TRBJ2-2
d_gene: .
v_gene: TRBV27
CDR3nt: TGTGCCAGCAGTTTGGGGGTGACCGGGGAGCTGTTTTTT
CDR3aa: CASSLGVTGELFF

abundance: .
j_gene: TRBJ1-5
d_gene: .
v_gene: TRBV20-1
CDR3nt: TGCAGTGCTACGCAGGGGCGTAATCAGCCCCAGCATTTT
CDR3aa: CSATQGRNQPQHF

abundance: many
j_gene: TRBJ1-4
d_gene: .
v_gene: TRBV28
CDR3nt: TGTGCCAGTCGTGGGGGCGAGCGAAAACTGTTTTTT
CDR3aa: CASRGGERKLFF

abundance: many
j_gene: TRBJ1-5
d_gene: .
v_gene: TRBV7-9
CDR3nt: TGTGCCAGCAGCTTAGCGTCAGATTATCAGCCCCAGCATTTT
CDR3aa: CASSLASDYQPQHF

abundance: .
j_gene: TRBJ1-5
d_gene: TRBD1
v_gene: TRBV24-1
CDR3nt: TGTGCCACCAGTGATTTGCGACAGGGGGCGCAGCCCCAGCATTTT
CDR3aa: CATSDLRQGAQPQHF

abundance: .
j_gene: TRBJ2-3
d_gene: TRBD2
v_gene: TRBV30
CDR3nt: TGTGCCTGTCGGGAGGATATTTTCACAGATACGCAGTATTTT
CDR3aa: CACREDIFTDTQYF

abundance: many
j_gene: TRBJ1-2
d_gene: .
v_gene: TRBV28
CDR3nt: TGTGCCAGCAGTTCACTAAGGAGCTACACCTTC
CDR3aa: CASSSLRSYTF

abundance: many
j_gene: TRBJ2-7
d_gene: .
v_gene: TRBV11-2
CDR3nt: TGTGCCAGCAGCCCCGGACATTCCTCCTACGAGCAGTACTTC
CDR3aa: CASSPGHSSYEQYF

abundance: many
j_gene: TRBJ2-6
d_gene: TRBD1
v_gene: TRBV12-3/TRBV12-4
CDR3nt: TGTGCCAGCAGTTGGACAGGGACGAGAGGGGCCAACGTCCTGACTTTC
CDR3aa: CASSWTGTRGANVLTF

abundance: few
j_gene: TRBJ2-1
d_gene: TRBD1
v_gene: TRBV20-1
CDR3nt: TGCAGTGCCCCCGGACAGGGGCTGGCCAATGAGCAGTTCTTC
CDR3aa: CSAPGQGLANEQFF

abundance: many
j_gene: TRBJ2-5
d_gene: TRBD1
v_gene: TRBV11-3
CDR3nt: TGTGCCAGCAGCTTAGATTGGACAGGGGGCGAAGAGACCCAGTACTTC
CDR3aa: CASSLDWTGGEETQYF

abundance: .
j_gene: TRBJ1-1
d_gene: TRBD1
v_gene: TRBV11-3
CDR3nt: TGTGCCAGCAGCTCCCGGACAGGGAGTGCTGAAGCTTTCTTT
CDR3aa: CASSSRTGSAEAFF

abundance: many
j_gene: TRBJ2-2
d_gene: .
v_gene: TRBV27
CDR3nt: TGTGCCAGCAGTTTAATTGAGGTCGGGGAGCTGTTTTTT
CDR3aa: CASSLIEVGELFF

abundance: .
j_gene: TRBJ2-7
d_gene: TRBD2
v_gene: TRBV30
CDR3nt: TGTGCCTGGCAGAATCCCCTGGCGGGAGTTCGTATATACGAGCAGTACTTC
CDR3aa: CAWQNPLAGVRIYEQYF

abundance: few
j_gene: TRBJ1-5
d_gene: .
v_gene: TRBV3-1
CDR3nt: TGTGCCAGCAGCCAATGGGGAGGGGGAGATCATCAGCCCCAGCATTTT
CDR3aa: CASSQWGGGDHQPQHF

abundance: few
j_gene: TRBJ1-3
d_gene: TRBD1
v_gene: TRBV7-9
CDR3nt: TGTGCCAGCAGCGCGGGACAGGGGGCTGGAAACACCATATATTTT
CDR3aa: CASSAGQGAGNTIYF

abundance: few
j_gene: TRBJ2-7
d_gene: TRBD2
v_gene: TRBV19
CDR3nt: TGTGCCAGTAGTCATCCTCGCGCTAGCGGGGACGAGCAGTACTTC
CDR3aa: CASSHPRASGDEQYF

abundance: .
j_gene: TRBJ2-7
d_gene: TRBD2
v_gene: TRBV6-1
CDR3nt: TGTGCCAGCAGCGTCCCTAGCGGGAGGGGCTTGAACGAGCAGTACTTC
CDR3aa: CASSVPSGRGLNEQYF

abundance: .
j_gene: TRBJ2-5
d_gene: .
v_gene: TRBV7-2
CDR3nt: TGTGCCAGCAGCCGGGGGGCCCAAGAGACCCAGTACTTC
CDR3aa: CASSRGAQETQYF

abundance: many
j_gene: TRBJ1-1
d_gene: TRBD1
v_gene: TRBV28
CDR3nt: TGTGCCAGCAGTTCTATGGGACAGGGGAACACTGAAGCTTTCTTT
CDR3aa: CASSSMGQGNTEAFF

abundance: .
j_gene: TRBJ2-7
d_gene: TRBD2
v_gene: TRBV20-1
CDR3nt: TGCAGTGCTATTTCTAGCGGGGGACACGAGCAGTACTTC
CDR3aa: CSAISSGGHEQYF

abundance: many
j_gene: TRBJ1-2
d_gene: TRBD1
v_gene: TRBV6-1
CDR3nt: TGTGCCAGCAAGCAGGGGGCGGGTGGCTACACCTTC
CDR3aa: CASKQGAGGYTF

abundance: .
j_gene: TRBJ2-3
d_gene: TRBD2
v_gene: TRBV4-2
CDR3nt: TGTGCCAGCAGCCAAGACCTAGCGGGTGAAATTACAGATACGCAGTATTTT
CDR3aa: CASSQDLAGEITDTQYF

abundance: .
j_gene: TRBJ2-7
d_gene: .
v_gene: TRBV20-1
CDR3nt: TGCAGTGCTAGAGTTTATGCATCCGACGAGCAGTACTTC
CDR3aa: CSARVYASDEQYF

abundance: .
j_gene: TRBJ2-7
d_gene: .
v_gene: TRBV5-1
CDR3nt: TGCGCCAGCAGCCCCTGGAAAGGGAATTACGAGCAGTACTTC
CDR3aa: CASSPWKGNYEQYF

abundance: .
j_gene: TRBJ1-5
d_gene: .
v_gene: TRBV30
CDR3nt: TGTGCCTGGGGGAGGGCAGGGCCCCAGCATTTT
CDR3aa: CAWGRAGPQHF

abundance: few
j_gene: TRBJ1-1
d_gene: TRBD1
v_gene: TRBV15
CDR3nt: TGTGCCACCAGCAGAAGACAGGGCGGTGAAGCTTTCTTT
CDR3aa: CATSRRQGGEAFF

abundance: few
j_gene: TRBJ2-3
d_gene: TRBD1
v_gene: TRBV15
CDR3nt: TGTGCCACCAGCAGAGATCGGGGACAGGGTGTGGGTGATACGCAGTATTTT
CDR3aa: CATSRDRGQGVGDTQYF

abundance: .
j_gene: TRBJ2-7
d_gene: .
v_gene: TRBV11-1
CDR3nt: TGTGCCAGCAGCCCAAACGAGGATGGCGAGCAGTACTTC
CDR3aa: CASSPNEDGEQYF

abundance: many
j_gene: TRBJ2-5
d_gene: TRBD2
v_gene: TRBV24-1
CDR3nt: TGTGCCACCAGTGATCTGGGGGGGGTAGGGGAGACCCAGTACTTC
CDR3aa: CATSDLGGVGETQYF

abundance: .
j_gene: TRBJ2-7
d_gene: .
v_gene: TRBV2
CDR3nt: TGTGCCAGCAGTCCTCGGCCAAGGGAGACGTACGAGCAGTACTTC
CDR3aa: CASSPRPRETYEQYF

abundance: .
j_gene: TRBJ2-5
d_gene: TRBD2
v_gene: TRBV7-3
CDR3nt: TGTGCCAGCAGCCCGGGACTAGCGGGATTGGGGGAGACCCAGTACTTC
CDR3aa: CASSPGLAGLGETQYF

abundance: many
j_gene: TRBJ1-1
d_gene: .
v_gene: TRBV14
CDR3nt: TGTGCCAGCAGCCAAGATGGAGCGTCTTTCAGCACTGAAGCTTTCTTT
CDR3aa: CASSQDGASFSTEAFF

abundance: .
j_gene: TRBJ2-7
d_gene: .
v_gene: TRBV5-5
CDR3nt: TGTGCCAGCAGCCGCCGGGACACGGACCCCTACGAGCAGTACTTC
CDR3aa: CASSRRDTDPYEQYF

abundance: many
j_gene: TRBJ1-1
d_gene: .
v_gene: TRBV6-2/TRBV6-3
CDR3nt: TGTGCCAGCAGGGCGGGGTACACTGAAGCTTTCTTT
CDR3aa: CASRAGYTEAFF

abundance: few
j_gene: TRBJ1-2
d_gene: .
v_gene: TRBV6-1
CDR3nt: TGTGCCAGCAGTGGTAGCGTGTCTTCGGACGGCTACACCTTC
CDR3aa: CASSGSVSSDGYTF

abundance: few
j_gene: TRBJ1-2
d_gene: .
v_gene: TRBV7-9
CDR3nt: TGTGCCAGAAGCTTAAAAAGCGGCTACACCTTC
CDR3aa: CARSLKSGYTF

abundance: .
j_gene: TRBJ2-7
d_gene: .
v_gene: TRBV18
CDR3nt: TGTGCCAGCTCACCGGAACAGGGACATAGCTACGAGCAGTACTTC
CDR3aa: CASSPEQGHSYEQYF

abundance: many
j_gene: TRBJ2-1
d_gene: .
v_gene: TRBV5-1
CDR3nt: TGCGCCAGCACACTGGGGGACTCCACCAATCATGGGCAGTTCTTC
CDR3aa: CASTLGDSTNHGQFF

abundance: .
j_gene: TRBJ2-3
d_gene: .
v_gene: TRBV5-6
CDR3nt: TGTGCCAGCAGCTTTGCCGGTGGGCCCGCGGCCACAGATACGCAGTATTTT
CDR3aa: CASSFAGGPAATDTQYF